This T cell receptor (beta chain) was found in a study of T cells in Graves' hyperthyroidism and ophthalmopathy. The V end lost 3 bases, the J end lost 7 bases, and 16 bases lay between the germline ends. The CDR3 covers 16 residues. CDR1 SNHLY and CDR2 FYNNEI come from the germline V gene. Orbital computed tomography, thyroid ultrasound, serum thyroxine and TRAb, and clinical symptoms together informed the diagnoses. RNA transcripts yielded amplified TCR beta CDR3 regions. Carried out on the TCR CDR3, a first-round RT-PCR used the HTBI primer set. TCRdb analysed the multiplex PCR reads with MiXCR anew, one entry per CDR3 protein. The sample includes 500,000 to 650,000 distinct CDR3 sequences, roughly 15% of them seen just once. Overall study results and limits: Among clonotypes expanded in thyroid above 0.001, most were also found in blood.

The sample holds many counts of this clonotype. Its antigen remains unknown. Source material: blood. This TCR came from a woman aged 50 to 60 with Graves' ophthalmopathy. The V call is TRBV2, the J call TRBJ1-6, with D tentatively TRBD1 (5 bases). The CDR3, as DNA: TGTGCCAGCAGTGAGGTAGGGGCGCGTCTGAATTCACCCCTCCACTTT. It encodes CASSEVGARLNSPLHF.